These 18 T cell receptor beta chains were sequenced from one sample in a study of cytomegalovirus exposure and HLA in healthy donors. 60 Vbeta and 13 Jbeta primers were used in PCR. This table comes from immunoSEQ multiplex PCR, and its TCRdb copy is limited to in-frame clones, with some not included. This table has under 150,000 clones, around 86% appearing once. The sequencing input was PBMCs. These receptors all stem from a man aged 18 to 35 in good health and CMV-seronegative.

The V call is TRBV30, the J call TRBJ2-5, with 8 bases that match TRBD2. This CDR3 spans 13 amino acids. Germline CDR1 and CDR2: GTSNPN and SVGIG (reference sequence). CDR3 DNA sequence: TGTGCTTCGGGGGGGGGCCTCCAAGAGACCCAGTACTTC. Amino acids: CASGGGLQETQYF.

This clone came up once. The V gene is TRBV30, the J gene TRBJ2-3; TRBD2 matches at 12 bases. Germline-derived CDR1 and CDR2 are GTSNPN and SVGIG (reference sequence). CDR3 length: 16 residues. V dropped 0 bases and J dropped 4; count of bases not matched to a gene: 5. CDR3: CAWSVLAGGGADTQYF. The DNA for the CDR3 is TGTGCCTGGAGTGTACTAGCGGGGGGTGGGGCAGATACGCAGTATTTT.

In DNA, the CDR3 is TGTGCCAGCAGCTTAGGCCCAATGGCTGGAGCTTTCTTT. Translating it yields CASSLGPMAGAFF. The chain employs TRBV7-2 and TRBJ1-1; D is unresolved. The V gene lost 1 base and the J gene lost 10 bases, with 13 bases spanning the gap. Germline V CDR1 and CDR2: SGHTA, FQGNSA. The CDR3 is 13 amino acids.

The DNA for the CDR3 is TGTGCCAGTAGTATAGAATTAAGGACAGGGGCCAATTCACCCCTCCACTTT. Translated: CASSIELRTGANSPLHF. This chain joins TRBV19 and TRBJ1-6, with 9 bases matching TRBD1. Germline V gives CDR1 LNHDA, CDR2 SQIVND (reference sequence). The V gene end was trimmed by 0 bases and the J gene end by 7 bases; junction bases not matched to a gene: 7. This CDR3 spans 17 amino acids.

J is TRBJ1-5 and V is TRBV6-5; 7 nucleotides line up with TRBD1. From germline, CDR1 is MNHEY and CDR2 SVGAGI. V dropped 9 bases and J dropped 7; count of bases not matched to a gene: 9. The CDR3 length is 13 residues. The CDR3 region has the DNA TGTGCCAGTAGGACAGGCTGGGGGCAGCCCCAGCATTTT. Translated, it gives CASRTGWGQPQHF.

The chain uses TRBV30 and TRBJ2-2, with 11 bases fitting TRBD2. The CDR3 contains 17 residues. V lost 3 bases and J lost 6; bases outside the gene matches: 12. Per the germline V gene, CDR1 is GTSNPN and CDR2 is SVGIG (reference sequence). CDR3: CAWSRSLAGVVAGELFF. The CDR3 bases are TGTGCCTGGAGCCGGTCACTAGCGGGGGTGGTGGCCGGGGAGCTGTTTTTT.

The rearrangement links TRBV5-4 to TRBJ2-3; 8 bases fit TRBD1. CDR1 is SGHNT, CDR2 YYREEE, per germline (reference sequence). V lost 4 bases, J lost 0 bases, and 7 bases stayed unmatched. The CDR3 is 16 amino acids. CDR3 coding DNA: TGTGCCAGCAGCATATGGACAGGGCGAAGCACAGATACGCAGTATTTT. Residues: CASSIWTGRSTDTQYF. Full variable domain (rest looked up from reference TRBV5-4 and TRBJ2-3): ETGVTQSPTHLIKTRGQQVTLRCSSQSGHNTVSWYQQALGQGPQFIFQYYREEENGRGNFPPRFSGLQFPNYSSELNVNALELDDSALYLCASSIWTGRSTDTQYFGPGTRLTVL.

The chain joins TRBV27 to TRBJ1-1; D is undetermined. In germline, CDR1 is MNHEY, CDR2 SMNVEV (reference sequence). The CDR3 length is 14 residues. V dropped 3 bases and J dropped 1 base, with 9 bases sitting between them. The CDR3 coding sequence is TGTGCCAGCAGTTTCTGGGGAGCGAACACTGAAGCTTTCTTT. This sequence encodes CASSFWGANTEAFF.

The chain has TRBV25-1 and TRBJ2-1; no clear D. The germline V gene encodes CDR1 MGHDK and CDR2 SYGVNS. The CDR3 covers 12 residues. The ends were cut back, 6 bases at V and 4 bases at J, with 7 bases in the middle. The CDR3 is CASSVSYNEQFF. Here the CDR3 DNA reads TGTGCCAGCAGCGTCTCTTACAATGAGCAGTTCTTC.

The gene calls are TRBV29-1 and TRBJ2-7; D is undetermined. The V and J ends lost 3 bases and 7 bases respectively, with 7 bases between them. The CDR3 runs to 10 residues. Germline V gives CDR1 SQVTM, CDR2 ANQGSEA. The CDR3 DNA sequence: TGCAGCGTTGAGCTGAGGGAGCAGTACTTC. Its protein is CSVELREQYF.

The J gene is TRBJ2-1, the V gene TRBV5-1; TRBD1 aligns across 10 bases. CDR1 and CDR2 from the germline V gene are SGHRS and YFSETQ. With V trimmed by 6 bases and J by 10 bases, 7 bases remained unmatched. The length of the CDR3 is 13 residues. As DNA, the CDR3 is TGCGCCAGCATCGGGACAGGGGTAATCGAGCAGTTCTTC. Translated, it gives CASIGTGVIEQFF.

V and J are TRBV29-1 and TRBJ1-2, with 8 bases identical to TRBD1. Germline CDR1 is SQVTM and CDR2 is ANQGSEA. After removal of 6 bases from V and 5 bases from J, the junction contained 8 bases not matched to a gene. This CDR3 spans 13 amino acids. The CDR3 sequence: CSVADRAWYGYTF. The CDR3, as DNA: TGCAGCGTGGCGGACAGGGCGTGGTATGGCTACACCTTC.

The chain links TRBV6-6 to TRBJ1-3; D is undetermined. V lost 11 bases to trimming and J lost 4 bases, with 9 bases between them. The length of the CDR3 is 11 residues. CDR1 is MNHNY, CDR2 SVGAGI, per germline (reference sequence). The CDR3 here is CAVGEGNTIYF. The CDR3 coding sequence is TGTGCCGTAGGAGAGGGAAACACCATATATTTT.

This rearrangement joins TRBV5-5 to TRBJ1-5; D not resolved. Germline CDR1 is SGHKS and CDR2 is YYEKEE (reference sequence). Trimming removed 4 bases from V and 2 bases from J, with 10 bases in between. The CDR3 has 14 amino acids. The CDR3 nucleotides read TGTGCCAGCAGCCGGGGAGGAGGCAATCAGCCCCAGCATTTT. This codes for CASSRGGGNQPQHF.

In its sample, this clone was seen a few times. V usage is TRBV10-1 and J usage is TRBJ1-1; 7 nucleotides align to TRBD1. Germline V CDR1 and CDR2: WNHNN, SYGVQD (reference sequence). The V gene end was trimmed by 4 bases and the J gene end by 3 bases; junction bases not matched to a gene: 5. This CDR3 has 14 residues. This CDR3 reads CASSANRGYTEAFF. CDR3 in DNA: TGCGCCAGCAGTGCAAACAGGGGATACACTGAAGCTTTCTTT.

V gene TRBV19 combines with J gene TRBJ2-5; 10 bases align to TRBD1. V trimming: 5 bases; J trimming: 5 bases; junction bases outside the gene matches: 5. Germline V CDR1 and CDR2: LNHDA, SQIVND (reference sequence). This CDR3 has 14 amino acids. The CDR3 coding sequence is TGTGCCAGTAGTCTGGGACAGGGGAGGGAGACCCAGTACTTC. Residues: CASSLGQGRETQYF.

The chain joins TRBV7-9 to TRBJ2-5; D is possibly TRBD2 (6 bases). The germline V and J ends were trimmed by 5 bases and 5 bases, with 21 bases remaining between them. There are 16 residues in the CDR3. CDR1 is SEHNR, CDR2 FQNEAQ, per germline (reference sequence). CDR3 in amino acids: CASSQTGAGRGETQYF. CDR3 coding DNA: TGTGCCAGCAGCCAGACTGGGGCGGGGAGAGGGGAGACCCAGTACTTC.

This sequence joins TRBV13 and TRBJ2-1, with 11 bases identical to TRBD2. The ends lost 2 bases at V and 4 bases at J; junction bases unmatched: 10. Germline V gives CDR1 PRHDT, CDR2 FYEKMQ (reference sequence). The CDR3 contains 18 residues. The CDR3 nucleotides read TGTGCCAGCAGCTTAAGGCCCCTTGTAGCGGGGGGGTACAATGAGCAGTTCTTC. Residues: CASSLRPLVAGGYNEQFF.